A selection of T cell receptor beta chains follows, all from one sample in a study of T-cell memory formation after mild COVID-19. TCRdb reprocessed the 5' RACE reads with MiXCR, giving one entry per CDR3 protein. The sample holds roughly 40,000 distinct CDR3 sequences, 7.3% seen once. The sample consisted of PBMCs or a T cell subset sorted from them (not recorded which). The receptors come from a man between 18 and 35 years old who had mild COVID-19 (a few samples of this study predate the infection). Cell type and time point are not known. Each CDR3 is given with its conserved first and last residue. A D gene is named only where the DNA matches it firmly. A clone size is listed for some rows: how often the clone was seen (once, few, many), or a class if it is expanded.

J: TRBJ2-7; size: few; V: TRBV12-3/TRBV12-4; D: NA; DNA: TGTGCCAGCAGTTCCCTCGGAAGGGCGAACGAGCAGTACTTC; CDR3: CASSSLGRANEQYF
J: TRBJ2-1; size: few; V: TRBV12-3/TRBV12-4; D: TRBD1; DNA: TGTGCCAGCAGCCCCGGGACAGGGGGTAGCTATGAGCAGTTCTTC; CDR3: CASSPGTGGSYEQFF
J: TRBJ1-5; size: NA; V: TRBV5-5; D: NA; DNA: TGTGCCAGCAGCTTACGATGGGATCAGCCCCAGCATTTT; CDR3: CASSLRWDQPQHF
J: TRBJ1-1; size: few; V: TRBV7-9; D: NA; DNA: TGTGCCAGCAGCCTTGGGGACGTGAACACTGAAGCTTTCTTT; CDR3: CASSLGDVNTEAFF
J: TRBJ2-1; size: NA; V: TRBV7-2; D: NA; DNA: TGTGCCAGCAGCCCTCCGTGGGGTCCGACTGAGCAGTTCTTC; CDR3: CASSPPWGPTEQFF
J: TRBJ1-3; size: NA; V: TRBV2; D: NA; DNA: TGTGCCAGCAGTGTTGAGGGAACAGCTGGAAACACCATATATTTT; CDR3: CASSVEGTAGNTIYF
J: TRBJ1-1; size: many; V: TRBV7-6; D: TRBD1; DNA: TGTGCCAGCAGCCAGGGACAGGGGAAGAACACTGAAGCTTTCTTT; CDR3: CASSQGQGKNTEAFF
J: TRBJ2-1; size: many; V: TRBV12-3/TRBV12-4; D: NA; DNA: TGTGCCAGCAGTTTAGACAGGCAGCTCAATGAGCAGTTCTTC; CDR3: CASSLDRQLNEQFF
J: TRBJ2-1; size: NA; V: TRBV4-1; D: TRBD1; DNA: TGCGCCAGCAGCCGGCCTGACAGGGGTGAGCAGTTCTTC; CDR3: CASSRPDRGEQFF
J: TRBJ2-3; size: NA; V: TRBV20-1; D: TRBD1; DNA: TGCAGTGCTGATCCCCTACAGGGGGCTAACTACGCAGATACGCAGTATTTT; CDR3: CSADPLQGANYADTQYF
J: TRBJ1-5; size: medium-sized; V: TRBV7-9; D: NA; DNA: TGTGCCAGCAGCACCGGAGCCCCGCTCGTTAGCAATCAGCCCCAGCATTTT; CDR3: CASSTGAPLVSNQPQHF
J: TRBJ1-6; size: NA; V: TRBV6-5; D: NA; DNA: TGTGCCAGCGGCCGGGGGAGGTCCGTCTCCATCTGGGCACCCCTCCACTTT; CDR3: CASGRGRSVSIWAPLHF
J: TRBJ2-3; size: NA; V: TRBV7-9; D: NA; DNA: TGTGCCAGCAGCCAACTCGAGGGGGCAGATACGCAGTATTTT; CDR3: CASSQLEGADTQYF
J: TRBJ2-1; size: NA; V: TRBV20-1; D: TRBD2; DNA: TGCAGTGCTTTTTCTACTAGCGAGTCCTACAATGAGCAGTTCTTC; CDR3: CSAFSTSESYNEQFF
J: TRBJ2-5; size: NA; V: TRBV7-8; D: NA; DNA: TGTGCCAGCAGCTTAGGGGCAGTGGAGACCCAGTACTTC; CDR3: CASSLGAVETQYF
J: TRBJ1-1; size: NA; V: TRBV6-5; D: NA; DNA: TGTGCCAGCACCCGATCCACTGAAGCTTTCTTT; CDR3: CASTRSTEAFF
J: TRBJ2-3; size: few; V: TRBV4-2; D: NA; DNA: TGTGCCAGCAGCCAAGGCAGGACAGATACGCAGTATTTT; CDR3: CASSQGRTDTQYF
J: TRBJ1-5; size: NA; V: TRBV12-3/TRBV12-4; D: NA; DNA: TGTGCCAGCAGTACCAACACTGCGGCCCAGCATTTT; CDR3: CASSTNTAAQHF
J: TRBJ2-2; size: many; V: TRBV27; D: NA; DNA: TGTGCCAGCAGTATGGGCAGGCAATACACCGGGGAGCTGTTTTTT; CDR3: CASSMGRQYTGELFF
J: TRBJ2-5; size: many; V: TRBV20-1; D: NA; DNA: TGCAGTGCTCTATCGGGGGGCGCGGAGACCCAGTACTTC; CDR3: CSALSGGAETQYF
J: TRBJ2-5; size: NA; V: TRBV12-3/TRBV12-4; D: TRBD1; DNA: TGTGCCAGCACCCAAGGACCGGGACAGGGGAAGACCCAGTACTTC; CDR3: CASTQGPGQGKTQYF
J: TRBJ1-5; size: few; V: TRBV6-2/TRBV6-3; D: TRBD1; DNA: TGTGCCAGCAGCCCCGGACAGGGCCCTAGCAATCAGCCCCAGCATTTT; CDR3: CASSPGQGPSNQPQHF
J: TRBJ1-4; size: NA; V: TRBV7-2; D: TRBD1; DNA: TGTGCCAGCAGCTCTCCGGGACAGGGGGCGCGAGAAAAACTGTTTTTT; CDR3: CASSSPGQGAREKLFF
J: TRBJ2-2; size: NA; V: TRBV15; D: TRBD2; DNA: TGTGCCACCAGCAGAGATGTAGAGGTGTTGGCTAGCGGGGGGACCGGGGAGCTGTTTTTT; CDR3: CATSRDVEVLASGGTGELFF
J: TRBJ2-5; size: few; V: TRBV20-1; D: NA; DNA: TGCAGTGCGCTAGACGTGACCCAGTACTTC; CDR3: CSALDVTQYF
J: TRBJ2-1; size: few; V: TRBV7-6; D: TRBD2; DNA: TGTGCCAGCATCAAGTCACTCGGGGGGGCCGCCTACAATGAGCAGTTCTTC; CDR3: CASIKSLGGAAYNEQFF
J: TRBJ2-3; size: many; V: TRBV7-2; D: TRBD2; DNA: TGTGCCAGCAGCCCCGGACTAGCGGGGGTCACAGATACGCAGTATTTT; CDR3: CASSPGLAGVTDTQYF
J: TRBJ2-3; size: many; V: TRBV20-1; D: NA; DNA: TGCAGTGCTAGGGGGGATTACCTAGGCGATACGCAGTATTTT; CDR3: CSARGDYLGDTQYF
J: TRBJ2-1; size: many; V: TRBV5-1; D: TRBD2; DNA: TGCGCCAGCAGCGCAAACCCTAGCGGGGGGGCCGCTGAGCAGTTCTTC; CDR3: CASSANPSGGAAEQFF
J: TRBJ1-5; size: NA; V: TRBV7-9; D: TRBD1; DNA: TGTGCCAGCAGCTCAGGGACAGCTAATCAGCCCCAGCATTTT; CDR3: CASSSGTANQPQHF